What follows are 22 T cell receptor beta chains derived from one specimen sequenced in a study of T-cell memory formation after mild COVID-19 listed by TCRdb under 2021. The library was obtained by 5' RACE. TCRdb shows the sequencer as Illumina NovaSeq 6000. Through fastp at Q25 and MiXCR, TCRdb rebuilt clones from the public reads, retaining in-frame beta chains. A single entry per CDR3 protein holds the most common genes and DNA from its merged rows. The sample includes hundreds of thousands of distinct CDR3 sequences, with roughly 22% observed a single time. The ten largest clones take up under 15% of the sample. The sample taken for sequencing was PBMCs or a T cell subset sorted from them (not recorded which). Receptors originate from an adult woman who had mild COVID-19 (a few samples of this study predate the infection). The sample titles of this study are shuffled in the database, so cell type and time point are left out; the donor was told from shared clones.

A few counts support this clonotype. The DNA for the CDR3 is TGCAGCGGGGGGACAGGGATCTCCTACGAGCAGTACTTC. Its translation is CSGGTGISYEQYF. The rearrangement uses TRBV29-1 and TRBJ2-7; the match to TRBD1 covers 9 bases. This CDR3 is 13 amino acids long. Germline V gene lookup returns CDR1 SQVTM and CDR2 ANQGSEA. The V and J ends lost 7 bases and 0 bases, in that order; junction bases with no gene match: 4.

V is TRBV4-1 and J is TRBJ2-5, with D perhaps being TRBD1 or TRBD2 (5 bases each). The germline CDR1 and CDR2 sequences are MGHRA and YSYEKL. The V end was cut by 3 bases, the J end by 2 bases, with 13 bases between. The CDR3 loop spans 15 amino acids. As DNA, the CDR3 is TGCGCCAGCAGCCACCTTGGGACGCGACAAGAGACCCAGTACTTC. It yields the protein CASSHLGTRQETQYF.

V and J are TRBV6-5 and TRBJ2-1, with a possible D match to TRBD1 (6 bases). CDR3 length: 14 amino acids. Trimming removed 2 bases at V and 6 bases at J, with 11 bases between. CDR1 and CDR2 (germline): MNHEY, SVGAGI. The CDR3 loop is CASSYDWGPNEQFF. CDR3 sequence (DNA): TGTGCCAGCAGTTACGATTGGGGGCCCAATGAGCAGTTCTTC.

The chain has TRBV6-6 and TRBJ1-1, with 8 bases aligning to TRBD1. The CDR3 loop spans 15 amino acids. J was trimmed by 0 bases and V by 6 bases; bases with no gene match: 6. The germline CDR1 and CDR2 sequences are MNHNY and SVGAGI (reference sequence). In DNA form, the CDR3 reads TGTGCCAGCAGGAGACAGGGGACGATGAACACTGAAGCTTTCTTT. Protein: CASRRQGTMNTEAFF.

This clonotype was detected only a few times. This chain joins TRBV19 and TRBJ1-1, with D possibly matching TRBD1 (5 bases). V gave up 6 bases and J gave up 4 bases, with 15 bases separating them. The CDR3 runs to 14 residues. CDR1 and CDR2 from the germline V gene are LNHDA and SQIVND (reference sequence). This CDR3 reads CASRGGPVSTEAFF. The CDR3 nucleotides read TGTGCCAGTAGGGGGGGACCGGTGAGCACTGAAGCTTTCTTT.

V and J are TRBV4-1 and TRBJ2-5; D is unresolved. The V and J ends lost 1 base and 2 bases respectively, with 8 bases between them. This CDR3 has 14 residues. The germline V gene encodes CDR1 MGHRA and CDR2 YSYEKL. In nucleotides, the CDR3 is TGCGCCAGCAGCCAAGTGAGCTATCAAGAGACCCAGTACTTC. As protein: CASSQVSYQETQYF.

J is TRBJ2-7 and V is TRBV3-1, with a possible D match to TRBD1 (5 bases). The CDR3 loop spans 14 amino acids. Germline CDR1 LGHDT, CDR2 YNNKEL (reference sequence). V lost 3 bases and J 2 bases, leaving 11 bases between the germline ends. The CDR3 sequence is CASSHVWGTYEQYF. The CDR3, as DNA: TGTGCCAGCAGCCATGTGTGGGGCACCTACGAGCAGTACTTC.

This clonotype was counted a few times. The rearrangement uses TRBV20-1 and TRBJ2-5, with D perhaps given as TRBD1 or TRBD2 (6 bases each). CDR3 size: 12 residues. Germline CDR1 is DFQATT and CDR2 is SNEGSKA (reference sequence). V was pared by 6 bases and J by 5 bases, with 13 bases between. The CDR3 here is CSARGAQETQYF. Written as DNA, the CDR3 is TGCAGTGCAAGGGGGGCCCAGGAGACCCAGTACTTC.

This clonotype has more than one count but fewer than ten. Written as DNA, the CDR3 is TGTGCCAGCAGCCCCGAGGATCTAGAACCCCCGGAGTTCTTC. Its protein product is CASSPEDLEPPEFF. This rearrangement joins TRBV7-6 to TRBJ2-1; no definite D call. Trimming cost V 5 bases and J 14 bases, with 22 bases left between them. The CDR3 consists of 14 residues. Looked up from germline, CDR1 is SGHVS and CDR2 is FNYEAQ. The whole variable domain, remainder taken from reference TRBV7-6 and TRBJ2-1, is GAGVSQSPRYKVTKRGQDVALRCDPISGHVSLYWYRQALGQGPEFLTYFNYEAQQDKSGLPNDRFSAERPEGSISTLTIQRTEQRDSAMYRCASSPEDLEPPEFFGPGTRLTVL.

Written as DNA, the CDR3 is TGCAGTGCTAGAGGTCCTCTCTACGAGCAGTACTTC. Translation gives CSARGPLYEQYF. This chain links TRBV20-1 with TRBJ2-7; D is uncertain. V lost 1 base, J lost 3 bases, and 7 bases lay in between. Germline assignment: CDR1 DFQATT and CDR2 SNEGSKA (reference sequence). This CDR3 has 12 residues.

This clonotype was counted only a few times. The chain uses TRBV4-2 and TRBJ1-2; weak D call: TRBD1 (6 bases). Germline assignment: CDR1 LGHNA and CDR2 YNFKEQ. The CDR3 runs to 15 residues. With 4 bases removed from V and 6 bases from J, the gap between germline ends came to 18 bases. The CDR3 DNA follows: TGTGCCAGCAGCCCGGAAGGGGGGGGGGCTGATGGCTACACCTTC. Its translation: CASSPEGGGADGYTF.

V is TRBV29-1 and J is TRBJ2-3; D remains ambiguous. The V and J ends lost 7 bases and 9 bases respectively, with 11 bases between them. Germline V gene data show CDR1 as SQVTM and CDR2 as ANQGSEA. The CDR3 covers 10 residues. The chain's CDR3 is CSALWGTQYF. The CDR3, as DNA: TGCAGCGCCCTATGGGGAACGCAGTATTTT.

The chain joins TRBV18 to TRBJ1-1, with 8 positions matching TRBD1. This CDR3 has 16 residues. Germline V gene lookup returns CDR1 KGHSH and CDR2 LQKENI. V shed 1 base and J 5 bases; nucleotides not matched to a gene: 9. The CDR3 DNA reads as TGTGCCAGCTCACCACAGCAGGGGGCAGGGCGGACTGAAGCTTTCTTT. Its protein product is CASSPQQGAGRTEAFF.

This clonotype was seen only a few times. This chain uses TRBV19 with TRBJ2-3, with TRBD2 as a possible D gene (5 bases). CDR1 and CDR2 (germline): LNHDA, SQIVND (reference sequence). The length of the CDR3 is 13 residues. Trimming left V 7 bases short and J 6 bases short, with 14 bases between. CDR3 in amino acids: CASKVGRADTQYF. Written as DNA, the CDR3 is TGTGCCAGTAAGGTTGGGAGAGCGGATACGCAGTATTTT.

In its sample, this clonotype was seen a few times. The chain is built from TRBV6-2 or TRBV6-3 and TRBJ1-2; maybe TRBD1 (6 bases). There are 15 residues in the CDR3. V shed 5 bases and J shed 3 bases, with 16 bases lying between them. Germline lookup yields CDR1 MNHEY and CDR2 SVGEGT. The CDR3 DNA follows: TGTGCCAGCAGTGACACAGGGTCTTCGCACTATGGCTACACCTTC. Its translation is CASSDTGSSHYGYTF.

This sequence joins TRBV18 and TRBJ2-1; 8 bases line up with TRBD2. This CDR3 comprises 15 residues. Trimming at V came to 6 bases and at J to 6 bases, leaving 10 bases not matched to a gene. Germline CDR1 KGHSH, CDR2 LQKENI. This CDR3 reads CASSERGLGRNEQFF. Written as DNA, the CDR3 is TGTGCCAGCTCGGAGAGGGGACTAGGACGCAATGAGCAGTTCTTC.

This clonotype was seen more than once but under ten times. The chain combines TRBV27 with TRBJ1-5, with D uncertain. CDR1 is MNHEY, CDR2 SMNVEV, per germline (reference sequence). V lost 2 bases to trimming and J lost 4 bases, with 6 bases between them. This CDR3 spans 13 amino acids. The CDR3 loop is CASSLTINQPQHF. The DNA of the CDR3 is TGTGCCAGCAGTTTAACCATAAATCAGCCCCAGCATTTT.

This clonotype was picked up one time. This chain uses TRBV30 with TRBJ1-2; D unresolved. This CDR3 is built from 14 residues. V was shortened by 5 bases and J by 0 bases, with 13 bases between the two germline ends. Per the germline V gene, CDR1 is GTSNPN and CDR2 is SVGIG (reference sequence). This chain's CDR3 is CAWGGDTSNYGYTF. The CDR3 DNA follows: TGTGCCTGGGGAGGCGACACCTCTAACTATGGCTACACCTTC.

The genes are TRBV7-8 and TRBJ1-4; unclear D gene. Germline loops: CDR1 SGHVS, CDR2 FQNEAQ. This CDR3 spans 15 amino acids. Trimming cost V 4 bases and J 4 bases, with 13 bases left between them. In DNA, the CDR3 is TGTGCCAGCAGCTCCGAGAGGGTTCGTAATGAAAAACTGTTTTTT. As protein: CASSSERVRNEKLFF.

Only a few counts were recorded for this clonotype. This chain uses TRBV19 with TRBJ1-1; D ambiguous. The CDR3 runs to 13 residues. The V gene lost 6 bases and the J gene lost 1 base, with 9 bases spanning the gap. CDR1 is LNHDA and CDR2 is SQIVND in the germline V gene (reference sequence). CDR3 sequence reads: CASRVTQNTEAFF. In nucleotides, the CDR3 is TGTGCCAGTAGGGTGACTCAGAACACTGAAGCTTTCTTT.

The DNA for the CDR3 is TGTGCCAGCAGCTTAGGCGGGACAGATTCACCCCTCCACTTT. Translation gives CASSLGGTDSPLHF. The rearrangement uses TRBV7-9 and TRBJ1-6, with 7 bases identical to TRBD1. Germline-derived CDR1 and CDR2 are SEHNR and FQNEAQ (reference sequence). V gave up 1 base and J gave up 8 bases; unmatched junction bases: 2. This CDR3 has 14 amino acids.

This clonotype has more than one count but fewer than ten. The chain carries TRBV4-2 and TRBJ2-3, with 10 bases fitting TRBD2. V lost 0 bases and J lost 7; bases outside the gene matches: 4. In germline, CDR1 is LGHNA, CDR2 YNFKEQ. The CDR3 consists of 15 residues. The CDR3 is CASSQEASGRYTQYF. For the CDR3, the DNA is TGTGCCAGCAGCCAAGAGGCTAGCGGGAGATATACGCAGTATTTT.